This is a list of T cell receptor beta chains from one sample in a study of Tregs in tolerant kidney transplant recipients. TCRdb's table, derived via immunoSEQ multiplex PCR, lists solely in-frame clones and lacks some. Among 50,000 to 75,000 clones listed, approximately 83% were seen once. The sample consisted of Tregs from blood, taken before the transplant. These receptors were taken from a human donor who received a combined kidney and bone marrow transplant. Each CDR3 is given with its conserved first and last residue. The D gene is left open where the match is weak. Part of the rows lack a size; the others show once, few, many or a class for expanded clones.

V gene: TRBV6-1; J gene: TRBJ2-7; clone size: -; D gene: TRBD2; CDR3 DNA: TGTGCCAGCACCGGACTAGCGGGGGGGCCTCGGCAGTACTTC; CDR3 protein: CASTGLAGGPRQYF
V gene: TRBV10-3; J gene: TRBJ1-6; clone size: -; D gene: -; CDR3 DNA: TGTGCCATCAGTGACGGCTCCTATAATTCACCCCTCCACTTT; CDR3 protein: CAISDGSYNSPLHF
V gene: TRBV9; J gene: TRBJ2-1; clone size: -; D gene: TRBD1; CDR3 DNA: TGTGCCAGCAGCGCATCAACAGGGGTCGGACCCTACAATGAGCAGTTCTTC; CDR3 protein: CASSASTGVGPYNEQFF
V gene: TRBV15; J gene: TRBJ1-4; clone size: -; D gene: -; CDR3 DNA: TGTGCCACCAGCCGGGGCTGGACAACTAATGAAAAACTGTTTTTT; CDR3 protein: CATSRGWTTNEKLFF
V gene: TRBV4-3; J gene: TRBJ1-4; clone size: once; D gene: -; CDR3 DNA: TGCGCCAGCAGAGCCGTTTTGACTAATGAAAAACTGTTTTTT; CDR3 protein: CASRAVLTNEKLFF
V gene: TRBV11-2; J gene: TRBJ2-2; clone size: -; D gene: TRBD1; CDR3 DNA: TGTGCCAGCAGCCAACAGGGGGCGGGCACCGGGGAGCTGTTTTTT; CDR3 protein: CASSQQGAGTGELFF
V gene: TRBV10-3; J gene: TRBJ2-7; clone size: -; D gene: TRBD2; CDR3 DNA: TGTGCCATCAGGATGGGACTAGCGAACTCCTACGAGCAGTACTTC; CDR3 protein: CAIRMGLANSYEQYF
V gene: TRBV15; J gene: TRBJ1-2; clone size: -; D gene: -; CDR3 DNA: TGTGCCACCAGCAGGATTCTTAACGATGGCTACACCTTC; CDR3 protein: CATSRILNDGYTF
V gene: TRBV19; J gene: TRBJ2-1; clone size: -; D gene: -; CDR3 DNA: TGTGCCAGCCGAGGAGGAAGCAGATCCTACAATGAGCAGTTCTTC; CDR3 protein: CASRGGSRSYNEQFF
V gene: TRBV7-9; J gene: TRBJ1-2; clone size: -; D gene: -; CDR3 DNA: TGTGCCAGCAGCTCCCACTACGGACAAGACTATGGCTACACCTTC; CDR3 protein: CASSSHYGQDYGYTF
V gene: TRBV5-1; J gene: TRBJ2-7; clone size: -; D gene: TRBD2; CDR3 DNA: TGCGCCAGCAGCCCGGGAGGGGGGTCCTACGAGCAGTACTTC; CDR3 protein: CASSPGGGSYEQYF
V gene: TRBV18; J gene: TRBJ2-2; clone size: -; D gene: -; CDR3 DNA: TGTGCCAGCTCACCAGAGGCCGCCCCGGGGGCCGGGGAGCTGTTTTTT; CDR3 protein: CASSPEAAPGAGELFF
V gene: TRBV5-4; J gene: TRBJ2-6; clone size: -; D gene: -; CDR3 DNA: TGTGCCAGCAGCTTGGGACGGAGCTCTGGGGCCAACGTCCTGACTTTC; CDR3 protein: CASSLGRSSGANVLTF
V gene: TRBV2; J gene: TRBJ2-2; clone size: -; D gene: TRBD2; CDR3 DNA: TGTGCCAGCAGTTTGGCGGGAGGGGACGGGGAGCTGTTTTTT; CDR3 protein: CASSLAGGDGELFF
V gene: TRBV7-9; J gene: TRBJ1-2; clone size: few; D gene: TRBD1; CDR3 DNA: TGTGCCAGCAGCTTCCCAGGACAGGGGGTAGGTGGCTACACCTTC; CDR3 protein: CASSFPGQGVGGYTF
V gene: TRBV6-6; J gene: TRBJ1-2; clone size: few; D gene: -; CDR3 DNA: TGTGCCAGCAGCCCCAGGGGCAGGGAGGGCTACACCTTC; CDR3 protein: CASSPRGREGYTF
V gene: TRBV5-6; J gene: TRBJ2-3; clone size: -; D gene: -; CDR3 DNA: TGTGCCAGCAGCTTATCAGGGATCACAGATACGCAGTATTTT; CDR3 protein: CASSLSGITDTQYF
V gene: TRBV5-1; J gene: TRBJ2-3; clone size: -; D gene: -; CDR3 DNA: TGCGCCAGCAGCCAAGACACAGATACGCAGTATTTT; CDR3 protein: CASSQDTDTQYF
V gene: TRBV10-2; J gene: TRBJ2-1; clone size: -; D gene: -; CDR3 DNA: TGCGCCAGCAGTGTTCAGGGGAAGGATGAGCAGTTCTTC; CDR3 protein: CASSVQGKDEQFF
V gene: TRBV5-1; J gene: TRBJ2-5; clone size: -; D gene: TRBD1; CDR3 DNA: TGCGCCAGCAGCAGAGCCGCGGACAGGGGAGAGACCCAGTACTTC; CDR3 protein: CASSRAADRGETQYF
V gene: TRBV2; J gene: TRBJ2-2; clone size: -; D gene: -; CDR3 DNA: TGTGCCAGCAACGGTGGGGGGCGGAACACCGGGGAGCTGTTTTTT; CDR3 protein: CASNGGGRNTGELFF
V gene: TRBV7-2; J gene: TRBJ1-2; clone size: -; D gene: -; CDR3 DNA: TGTGCCAGCAGCTCCAGGGGACTCCGCTATGGCTACACCTTC; CDR3 protein: CASSSRGLRYGYTF
V gene: TRBV6-5; J gene: TRBJ1-3; clone size: -; D gene: -; CDR3 DNA: TGTGCCAGCATTGCAGAGGGGTCCGGAAACACCATATATTTT; CDR3 protein: CASIAEGSGNTIYF
V gene: TRBV11-1; J gene: TRBJ1-4; clone size: once; D gene: -; CDR3 DNA: TGTGCCAGCAGCCACGAGGCCTGGGGTGAAAAACTGTTTTTT; CDR3 protein: CASSHEAWGEKLFF
V gene: TRBV20-1; J gene: TRBJ2-7; clone size: once; D gene: -; CDR3 DNA: TGCAGTGCTTCGGGCGGCCAAAATCAGTACTTC; CDR3 protein: CSASGGQNQYF
V gene: TRBV10-2; J gene: TRBJ1-1; clone size: -; D gene: -; CDR3 DNA: TGCGCCAGCAGTGAGTCGGGCGGCACTGAAGCTTTCTTT; CDR3 protein: CASSESGGTEAFF
V gene: TRBV5-8; J gene: TRBJ2-1; clone size: -; D gene: -; CDR3 DNA: TGTGCCAGCAGGAGTCGGGGTTCGTACAATGAGCAGTTCTTC; CDR3 protein: CASRSRGSYNEQFF
V gene: TRBV18; J gene: TRBJ1-2; clone size: -; D gene: -; CDR3 DNA: TGTGCCAGCTCCCAATTATCACGGCAGGAAACTGGCTATGGCTACACCTTC; CDR3 protein: CASSQLSRQETGYGYTF
V gene: TRBV7-2; J gene: TRBJ1-5; clone size: -; D gene: -; CDR3 DNA: TGTGCCAGCAGCACAAGAGGCAATCAGCCCCAGCATTTT; CDR3 protein: CASSTRGNQPQHF
V gene: TRBV7-8; J gene: TRBJ2-2; clone size: -; D gene: -; CDR3 DNA: TGTGCCAGCAACGAAAGGGGGGTAGCGAACACCGGGGAGCTGTTTTTT; CDR3 protein: CASNERGVANTGELFF
V gene: TRBV6-1; J gene: TRBJ1-1; clone size: -; D gene: -; CDR3 DNA: TGTGCCAGCAGGACGACGGTGAACACTGAAGCTTTCTTT; CDR3 protein: CASRTTVNTEAFF
V gene: TRBV5-1; J gene: TRBJ1-2; clone size: -; D gene: -; CDR3 DNA: TGCGCCAGCAGCTTGGAAAGGGTTAACTATGGCTACACCTTC; CDR3 protein: CASSLERVNYGYTF
V gene: TRBV28; J gene: TRBJ2-7; clone size: -; D gene: TRBD1; CDR3 DNA: TGTGCCAGCAGTTTAATGGACAGGTTCTCCTACGAGCAGTACTTC; CDR3 protein: CASSLMDRFSYEQYF
V gene: TRBV15; J gene: TRBJ2-3; clone size: -; D gene: TRBD2; CDR3 DNA: TGTGCCACCAGCACCGGTCGGGGCCTAGCGGGAGTCGGGGATACGCAGTATTTT; CDR3 protein: CATSTGRGLAGVGDTQYF
V gene: TRBV6-5; J gene: TRBJ1-1; clone size: once; D gene: -; CDR3 DNA: TGTGCCAGCAGCCTACAGGCGGACACTGAAGCTTTCTTT; CDR3 protein: CASSLQADTEAFF
V gene: TRBV6-4; J gene: TRBJ2-1; clone size: -; D gene: TRBD2; CDR3 DNA: TGTGCCAGCACCCACGGGAAGCCTCCAACGAGGACTAGCGGGGACAATGAGCAGTTCTTC; CDR3 protein: CASTHGKPPTRTSGDNEQFF
V gene: TRBV11-2; J gene: TRBJ2-7; clone size: -; D gene: TRBD1; CDR3 DNA: TGTGCCAGCAGCTCAAGACAGGGGTGGTCCTACGAGCAGTACTTC; CDR3 protein: CASSSRQGWSYEQYF
V gene: TRBV10-3; J gene: TRBJ2-6; clone size: -; D gene: -; CDR3 DNA: TGTGCCATCAGTGATACAATCGGGCCTTTCGGCCGGGGTGTCGGGCCCAACGTCCTGACTTTC; CDR3 protein: CAISDTIGPFGRGVGPNVLTF
V gene: TRBV6-5; J gene: TRBJ2-2; clone size: -; D gene: -; CDR3 DNA: TGTGCCAGCAGTTACTCGGGAAGGGGCCCCGGGGAGCTGTTTTTT; CDR3 protein: CASSYSGRGPGELFF
V gene: TRBV5-4; J gene: TRBJ2-1; clone size: -; D gene: TRBD2; CDR3 DNA: TGTGCCAGCAGCCGGGGACTAGCGGGAGGGGGTGAGCAGTTCTTC; CDR3 protein: CASSRGLAGGGEQFF
V gene: TRBV28; J gene: TRBJ2-1; clone size: -; D gene: TRBD2; CDR3 DNA: TGTGCCAGCCCCCCCGGGCTAGCGGAAAACAATGAGCAGTTCTTC; CDR3 protein: CASPPGLAENNEQFF
V gene: TRBV9; J gene: TRBJ2-3; clone size: -; D gene: TRBD2; CDR3 DNA: TGTGCCAGCAGCCCCCCGGGACTATCTTATACGCAGTATTTT; CDR3 protein: CASSPPGLSYTQYF
V gene: TRBV5-6; J gene: TRBJ1-6; clone size: -; D gene: -; CDR3 DNA: TGTGCCAGCAGCTTGGATACGGATTCACCCCTCCACTTT; CDR3 protein: CASSLDTDSPLHF
V gene: TRBV28; J gene: TRBJ2-5; clone size: -; D gene: TRBD2; CDR3 DNA: TGTGCCAGCAGTTCTGGCGGGAGGGCCGAGGAGACCCAGTACTTC; CDR3 protein: CASSSGGRAEETQYF
V gene: TRBV5-4; J gene: TRBJ1-2; clone size: once; D gene: -; CDR3 DNA: TGTGCCAGCAGCTTGGAGGGTCAGAACTATGGCTACACCTTC; CDR3 protein: CASSLEGQNYGYTF
V gene: TRBV9; J gene: TRBJ1-5; clone size: -; D gene: -; CDR3 DNA: TGTGCCAGCAGCGTAGGCCCCCATGGCGGTCAGCCCCAGCATTTT; CDR3 protein: CASSVGPHGGQPQHF